This T cell receptor (beta chain) derives from a study of blood T cell repertoires in COVID-19. CDR3 length: 15 residues. Germline CDR1 is SGHTA and CDR2 is FQGTGA. Trimming stripped 5 bases from V and 0 bases from J, with 14 bases between. Sequencing used immunoSEQ multiplex PCR; TCRdb keeps in-frame clones, though not all of them. The data show around 120,000 clones, more than 60% seen once. The TCR was taken from a man aged 70 or older with active or convalescent COVID-19. Material for sequencing was peripheral blood. The genes are TRBV7-3 and TRBJ2-7, with D possibly matching TRBD2 (6 bases). The CDR3 bases are TGTGCCAGCAGCCTCACGGCGGGGAGCTCCTACGAGCAGTACTTC. This gives the protein CASSLTAGSSYEQYF. The variable domain in full, with the rest retrieved from reference TRBV7-3 and TRBJ2-7, is GAGVSQTPSNKVTEKGKYVELRCDPISGHTALYWYRQSLGQGPEFLIYFQGTGAADDSGLPNDRFFAVRPEGSVSTLKIQRTERGDSAVYLCASSLTAGSSYEQYFGPGTRLTVT.